Listed below are T cell receptor beta chains from one sample, sequenced in a study of control samples from healthy donors and cancer patients. Here immunoSEQ multiplex PCR was the method, and the copy in TCRdb shows in-frame clones only, minus some. The data hold about 140,000 clones, with 80% to 90% observed a single time. The sample was blood. The source of these receptors is a woman between 25 and 40 years old in good health. Each CDR3 is given with its conserved first and last residue. The D gene is left open where the match is weak. Clone size is not always given. Where it is, it says once, few, many or a class for expanded clones.

j_gene,d_gene,v_gene,abundance,CDR3aa,CDR3nt
TRBJ1-5,-,TRBV19,-,CASSRDTAGSQPQHF,TGTGCCAGTAGTAGAGACACCGCCGGCAGTCAGCCCCAGCATTTT
TRBJ2-2,TRBD1,TRBV5-6,-,CASSPGTGGGTGELFF,TGTGCCAGCAGCCCCGGGACAGGGGGCGGCACCGGGGAGCTGTTTTTT
TRBJ2-1,TRBD1,TRBV6-5,few,CASRLETGVNEQFF,TGTGCCAGCAGGCTTGAAACAGGGGTCAATGAGCAGTTCTTC
TRBJ1-1,-,TRBV6-5,-,CASGGEDLNTEAFF,TGTGCCAGCGGGGGAGAAGATTTGAACACTGAAGCTTTCTTT
TRBJ1-2,-,TRBV28,-,CASSFRRGLYGYTF,TGTGCCAGCAGCTTCCGCAGGGGTTTATATGGCTACACCTTC
TRBJ1-4,TRBD1,TRBV9,once,CASSVGQGNEKLFF,TGTGCCAGCAGCGTAGGACAGGGGAATGAAAAACTGTTTTTT
TRBJ2-7,-,TRBV30,-,CAWSGAAYEQYF,TGTGCCTGGAGTGGGGCAGCCTACGAGCAGTACTTC
TRBJ1-1,-,TRBV7-9,-,CASSFIIGANTEAFF,TGTGCCAGCAGCTTCATAATTGGGGCGAACACTGAAGCTTTCTTT
TRBJ2-5,TRBD1,TRBV27,-,CASSMDRTQETQYF,TGTGCCAGCTCTATGGACAGGACCCAAGAGACCCAGTACTTC
TRBJ1-2,-,TRBV9,-,CASSVKNGGAMDGYTF,TGTGCCAGCAGCGTAAAGAATGGCGGGGCCATGGATGGCTACACCTTC
TRBJ2-2,-,TRBV19,-,CASSMNSVNTGELFF,TGTGCCAGTAGTATGAATAGCGTGAACACCGGGGAGCTGTTTTTT